This T cell receptor beta chain was identified during a study of early T cells in non-severe SARS-CoV-2 infection listed by TCRdb under 2021. Context from the whole study: Bulk RNA from unsorted whole blood was used for TCR sequencing, so alpha and beta chains could not be paired. On the study overall, not on this receptor specifically: Matching against VDJdb was skewed toward anti-spike CD8 responses, likely underestimated virus-specific expansions, and missed private and CD4 specificities.

Taken from cysteine to phenylalanine, the CDR3 has 14 residues. Of the read, only the CDR3 DNA is kept; its 42 bases are in frame from base 1. For CDR1 and CDR2, the germline V gene lists SGHRS and YFSETQ. The junction shows trimming of 6 bases on V and 2 bases on J, plus 13 bases between the germline ends. The library was generated by 5' RACE. TCRdb records NextSeq 500 as the sequencer. In the TCR library protocol, unique molecular identifiers were attached to individual cDNA molecules to correct for PCR bias and sequencing error. Sequencing covered both TCR alpha and beta chains, and within each sample the abundances of alpha and beta sequences were tightly co-correlated. In the authors' own workflow: Decombinator V4 was used to perform V gene, J gene and CDR3 annotation of TCR sequences. TCRs were defined as expanded if a significant change between any two time points was detected under a Poisson model with p below 0.0001. Abundances of TCRs were expressed as counts per million after normalisation to the total number of TCRs sequenced in each sample. MAIT TCRs were defined by TRAV1-2 paired with TRAJ12, TRAJ20 or TRAJ33, and iNKT TCRs by TRAV10 paired with TRAJ18. VDJdb, accessed on 1 November 2021, was searched for TCRs annotated for CMV, EBV and SARS-CoV-2, and TCRs annotated for more than one antigen were excluded. TCRdb reworked the public reads: Q25 trimming with fastp, MiXCR clone assembly, productive beta chains retained. All rows with the same CDR3 protein become a single entry with the most common DNA and genes. For this entry, the V and J calls and clone size follow TCRdb and not the study's own pipeline. The sample table lists approximately 52,000 distinct CDR3 sequences, 15% of them with a count of one. The ten top clones hold 9% to 10% of the sample.

Set within a cohort of healthcare workers in London, UK, this nested case-control study involved weekly PCR testing of nasopharyngeal swabs along with blood sampling. Healthcare workers were enrolled in the week of the UK lockdown, from 23 to 31 March 2020, and were followed every week for up to roughly 15 weeks. This clonotype was found many times. The antigen this receptor binds is unknown. One base away there is no much larger clone; base qualities are not given. Sequenced here: whole blood, sampled at baseline. The source of this sequence is an adult who was a healthcare worker with PCR-confirmed SARS-CoV-2 infection or an uninfected control (not recorded which). The V and J genes are TRBV5-1 and TRBJ2-3; the D gene cannot be resolved reliably. Here the CDR3 is given as CASTRLISTDTQYF. The nucleotide sequence is TGCGCCAGCACTCGCCTGATATCCACAGATACGCAGTATTTT.